These T cell receptor beta chains were read from a single sample in a study of OX40 agonist ivuxolimab in advanced cancers. Repertoires were generated with immunoSEQ multiplex PCR, while TCRdb's copy carries only in-frame clones and drops some. Of about 80,000 clones listed, more than 75% were seen once; the top ten hold approximately 0.3%. Sequencing used CD4+ or CD8+ T cells sorted from blood, obtained in a trial of the OX40 agonist ivuxolimab. Receptors originate from an adult with an advanced solid tumor such as melanoma, head and neck, liver or kidney cancer. Both conserved end residues are part of each CDR3. Fields, in order: J gene, clone size, D gene, V gene, CDR3 protein, CDR3 DNA. A D gene is named only where the DNA matches it firmly. Expanded clones get a size class; other rows say once, few or many, or leave the size out.

J gene: TRBJ2-2; clone size: -; D gene: -; V gene: TRBV11-3; CDR3 protein: CASSLTSGTGELFF; CDR3 DNA: TGTGCCAGCAGCCTCACCTCCGGCACCGGGGAGCTGTTTTTT
J gene: TRBJ1-1; clone size: few; D gene: -; V gene: TRBV5-1; CDR3 protein: CASSLARGRQNTEAFF; CDR3 DNA: TGCGCCAGCAGCTTGGCCAGGGGACGGCAGAACACTGAAGCTTTCTTT
J gene: TRBJ1-5; clone size: -; D gene: -; V gene: TRBV5-1; CDR3 protein: CASSSDRSNQPQHF; CDR3 DNA: TGCGCCAGCAGCTCCGACAGGAGCAATCAGCCCCAGCATTTT
J gene: TRBJ1-6; clone size: -; D gene: -; V gene: TRBV5-4; CDR3 protein: CASSSGGGAYNSPLHF; CDR3 DNA: TGTGCCAGCAGCTCGGGTGGGGGTGCCTATAATTCACCCCTCCACTTT
J gene: TRBJ1-6; clone size: -; D gene: TRBD1; V gene: TRBV28; CDR3 protein: CASSLGHRGLDF; CDR3 DNA: TGTGCCAGCAGTTTAGGGCACAGGGGACTTGACTTT
J gene: TRBJ2-2; clone size: few; D gene: -; V gene: TRBV27; CDR3 protein: CASSLSLYHRRVNTGELFF; CDR3 DNA: TGTGCCAGCAGTTTATCCCTGTACCATCGGCGCGTGAACACCGGGGAGCTGTTTTTT
J gene: TRBJ2-3; clone size: -; D gene: -; V gene: TRBV29-1; CDR3 protein: CSARTSTDTQYF; CDR3 DNA: TGCAGCGCTAGGACCAGCACAGATACGCAGTATTTT
J gene: TRBJ1-5; clone size: -; D gene: -; V gene: TRBV30; CDR3 protein: CAWSVRDTGTLNQPQHF; CDR3 DNA: TGTGCCTGGAGTGTCCGCGATACCGGGACCCTTAATCAGCCCCAGCATTTT
J gene: TRBJ1-1; clone size: once; D gene: -; V gene: TRBV7-9; CDR3 protein: CASRGNSVTEAFF; CDR3 DNA: TGTGCCAGCAGAGGGAATAGTGTTACTGAAGCTTTCTTT
J gene: TRBJ2-6; clone size: -; D gene: TRBD1; V gene: TRBV7-6; CDR3 protein: CASSSPRPGQGAPSGANVLTF; CDR3 DNA: TGTGCCAGCAGCTCTCCTCGACCGGGACAGGGGGCGCCCTCTGGGGCCAACGTCCTGACTTTC
J gene: TRBJ2-6; clone size: -; D gene: -; V gene: TRBV28; CDR3 protein: CATQRYRTTGANVLTF; CDR3 DNA: TGTGCCACCCAGCGGTATCGGACGACTGGGGCCAACGTCCTGACTTTC
J gene: TRBJ2-1; clone size: few; D gene: TRBD2; V gene: TRBV14; CDR3 protein: CASSQGLASGRFWSNEQFF; CDR3 DNA: TGTGCCAGCAGCCAAGGTCTTGCTAGCGGGAGGTTTTGGAGTAATGAGCAGTTCTTC
J gene: TRBJ1-4; clone size: -; D gene: -; V gene: TRBV4-1; CDR3 protein: CASSQVTDYNEKLFF; CDR3 DNA: TGCGCCAGCAGCCAAGTGACTGACTATAATGAAAAACTGTTTTTT
J gene: TRBJ1-4; clone size: -; D gene: -; V gene: TRBV18; CDR3 protein: CASSPGQGVGKLFF; CDR3 DNA: TGTGCCAGCTCACCTGGGCAGGGTGTAGGAAAACTGTTTTTT
J gene: TRBJ1-3; clone size: -; D gene: -; V gene: TRBV18; CDR3 protein: CASSPSSGTRGSGNTIYF; CDR3 DNA: TGTGCCAGCTCACCTTCTTCAGGGACTAGGGGCTCTGGAAACACCATATATTTT
J gene: TRBJ2-1; clone size: -; D gene: -; V gene: TRBV5-4; CDR3 protein: CASSFGGLTYNEQFF; CDR3 DNA: TGTGCCAGCAGCTTCGGGGGACTCACCTACAATGAGCAGTTCTTC
J gene: TRBJ1-1; clone size: -; D gene: -; V gene: TRBV18; CDR3 protein: CASSPQGYTEAFF; CDR3 DNA: TGTGCCAGCTCACCACAGGGATACACTGAAGCTTTCTTT
J gene: TRBJ1-1; clone size: -; D gene: TRBD1; V gene: TRBV28; CDR3 protein: CASMTGGWDTEAFF; CDR3 DNA: TGTGCCAGTATGACAGGGGGCTGGGACACTGAAGCTTTCTTT
J gene: TRBJ1-1; clone size: -; D gene: -; V gene: TRBV18; CDR3 protein: CASSSGIDTEAFF; CDR3 DNA: TGTGCCAGCTCGTCCGGTATAGACACTGAAGCTTTCTTT
J gene: TRBJ2-3; clone size: -; D gene: TRBD1; V gene: TRBV5-1; CDR3 protein: CASSMDRGYTDTQYF; CDR3 DNA: TGCGCCAGCAGTATGGACAGGGGATACACAGATACGCAGTATTTT
J gene: TRBJ2-5; clone size: -; D gene: -; V gene: TRBV18; CDR3 protein: CASSPESKTQYF; CDR3 DNA: TGTGCCAGCTCACCAGAGTCCAAGACCCAGTACTTC
J gene: TRBJ2-1; clone size: -; D gene: TRBD2; V gene: TRBV6-4; CDR3 protein: CASSVSTSGGGDNKQFF; CDR3 DNA: TGTGCCAGCAGTGTCTCAACTAGCGGGGGGGGAGACAATAAGCAGTTCTTC
J gene: TRBJ1-6; clone size: -; D gene: TRBD1; V gene: TRBV19; CDR3 protein: CASRTGEVGNSPLHF; CDR3 DNA: TGTGCCAGTAGAACAGGGGAGGTAGGAAATTCACCCCTCCACTTT
J gene: TRBJ2-1; clone size: -; D gene: TRBD1; V gene: TRBV6-5; CDR3 protein: CASREGTGGEQFF; CDR3 DNA: TGTGCCAGCAGAGAAGGGACAGGGGGTGAGCAGTTCTTC
J gene: TRBJ1-1; clone size: -; D gene: -; V gene: TRBV27; CDR3 protein: CASSPPGPQNTEAFF; CDR3 DNA: TGTGCCAGCAGTCCCCCCGGACCCCAGAACACTGAAGCTTTCTTT
J gene: TRBJ2-3; clone size: -; D gene: -; V gene: TRBV20-1; CDR3 protein: CSAGGRGTQYF; CDR3 DNA: TGCAGTGCCGGGGGGCGAGGTACGCAGTATTTT
J gene: TRBJ1-5; clone size: -; D gene: TRBD1; V gene: TRBV5-6; CDR3 protein: CASSFSRGPRNQPQHF; CDR3 DNA: TGTGCCAGCAGCTTCTCCAGGGGGCCGAGGAATCAGCCCCAGCATTTT
J gene: TRBJ1-4; clone size: -; D gene: -; V gene: TRBV6-6; CDR3 protein: CASSSGRRNEKLFF; CDR3 DNA: TGTGCCAGCAGTTCGGGACGGCGTAATGAAAAACTGTTTTTT
J gene: TRBJ2-5; clone size: -; D gene: -; V gene: TRBV18; CDR3 protein: CASSPLGGETQYF; CDR3 DNA: TGTGCCAGCTCACCACTGGGGGGAGAGACCCAGTACTTC
J gene: TRBJ1-2; clone size: -; D gene: TRBD1; V gene: TRBV10-3; CDR3 protein: CAISEPGQGSYGYTF; CDR3 DNA: TGTGCCATCAGTGAGCCAGGACAGGGCAGCTATGGCTACACCTTC
J gene: TRBJ1-2; clone size: -; D gene: -; V gene: TRBV2; CDR3 protein: CASSDVWLLLRGYTF; CDR3 DNA: TGTGCCAGCAGTGATGTCTGGTTACTCCTCCGGGGCTACACCTTC
J gene: TRBJ1-3; clone size: once; D gene: -; V gene: TRBV28; CDR3 protein: CASRKSYSGNTIYF; CDR3 DNA: TGTGCCAGCAGGAAGAGCTACTCTGGAAACACCATATATTTT
J gene: TRBJ1-4; clone size: -; D gene: -; V gene: TRBV2; CDR3 protein: CASSGTRRAPNEKLFF; CDR3 DNA: TGTGCCAGCAGTGGAACACGCAGGGCGCCTAATGAAAAACTGTTTTTT
J gene: TRBJ2-5; clone size: -; D gene: TRBD2; V gene: TRBV2; CDR3 protein: CASSATLAGSGGTQYF; CDR3 DNA: TGTGCCAGCAGTGCCACACTAGCGGGGTCCGGGGGGACCCAGTACTTC
J gene: TRBJ1-2; clone size: few; D gene: -; V gene: TRBV5-1; CDR3 protein: CASSNDYGYTF; CDR3 DNA: TGCGCCAGCAGCAACGACTATGGCTACACCTTC
J gene: TRBJ2-7; clone size: -; D gene: -; V gene: TRBV2; CDR3 protein: CAGAKRDYEQYF; CDR3 DNA: TGTGCCGGTGCGAAGCGCGACTACGAGCAGTACTTC
J gene: TRBJ2-3; clone size: -; D gene: TRBD1; V gene: TRBV5-4; CDR3 protein: CASRPGQGYTDTQYF; CDR3 DNA: TGTGCCAGCAGGCCGGGACAGGGGTACACAGATACGCAGTATTTT
J gene: TRBJ1-2; clone size: -; D gene: -; V gene: TRBV5-6; CDR3 protein: CASSYPDLVTFGYTF; CDR3 DNA: TGTGCCAGCAGCTACCCTGACTTAGTAACGTTCGGCTACACCTTC
J gene: TRBJ1-2; clone size: -; D gene: -; V gene: TRBV6-5; CDR3 protein: CASSYNKGYTF; CDR3 DNA: TGTGCCAGCAGTTACAATAAGGGCTACACCTTC
J gene: TRBJ2-5; clone size: once; D gene: -; V gene: TRBV29-1; CDR3 protein: CSVDLAARGGETQYF; CDR3 DNA: TGCAGCGTTGATTTAGCGGCAAGGGGGGGGGAGACCCAGTACTTC
J gene: TRBJ2-2; clone size: -; D gene: -; V gene: TRBV4-2; CDR3 protein: CASSQVIAGELFF; CDR3 DNA: TGTGCCAGCAGCCAAGTAATCGCCGGGGAGCTGTTTTTT
J gene: TRBJ1-6; clone size: -; D gene: TRBD1; V gene: TRBV6-5; CDR3 protein: CASSLGQGMGSPLHF; CDR3 DNA: TGTGCCAGCAGTTTGGGACAGGGAATGGGATCACCCCTCCACTTT